The clone carrying this TCR beta chain appeared once. What it binds is unknown. At one end, the junction sequence differs from germline, possibly due to a read error. These data are taken from a study of tumor-infiltrating lymphocytes in primary liver carcinoma. Study observations and caveats: Tumor-adjacent and tumor-blood pairs displayed less overlap than did pairs of tumor regions. Presence in all five tumor regions was observed for only about 7-24% of top clones.

Starting material for RNA and DNA co-extraction consisted of about 17-32 mg of unsorted bulk tissue. All of the tumor samples contained over 90% viable tumor cells. The CDR3 is made up of 14 amino acids. Germline lookup yields CDR1 SEHNR and CDR2 FQNEAQ (reference sequence). Researchers generated TCR beta cDNA from about 450 ng of total RNA, relying on a constant-region primer. Libraries of TCR beta came from three nested multiplex PCR rounds with slightly modified ARM-PCR. Each of the first two PCR rounds ran approximately 11 cycles with TRBV1-TRBV30 forward and C-beta reverse primers. TCRdb fed the multiplex PCR reads into MiXCR, producing one record per CDR3 protein. The sample carries around 54,000 distinct CDR3 sequences, roughly 77% recorded once.

This receptor was identified in a man aged 40-49 years with primary liver carcinoma and hepatitis B virus infection. V is TRBV7-9 and J is TRBJ1-1; D gene ambiguous. The sample consisted of liver tumor tissue from sampling region 2. As for subset: tumor region T2, inferior pole. DNA of the CDR3: TGTGCCAGCAGCCTAGCGTGCCTGAACACTGAAGCTTTCTTT. Its protein is CASSLACLNTEAFF.